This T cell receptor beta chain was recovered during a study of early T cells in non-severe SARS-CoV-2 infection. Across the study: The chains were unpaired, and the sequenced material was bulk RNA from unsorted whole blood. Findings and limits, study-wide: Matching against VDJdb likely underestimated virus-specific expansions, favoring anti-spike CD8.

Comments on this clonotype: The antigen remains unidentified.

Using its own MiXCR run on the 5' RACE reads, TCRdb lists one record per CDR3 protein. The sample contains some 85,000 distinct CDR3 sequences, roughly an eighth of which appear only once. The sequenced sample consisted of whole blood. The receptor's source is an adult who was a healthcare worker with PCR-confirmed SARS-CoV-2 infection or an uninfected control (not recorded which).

The CDR3 here is CASSLVSGPHETQYF. The CDR3 nucleotides read TGTGCCAGCTCACTAGTTTCGGGGCCCCACGAGACCCAGTACTTC. This chain links TRBV18 with TRBJ2-5; D is possibly TRBD1 or TRBD2 (5 bases each). V was cut by 4 bases and J by 5 bases, with 17 bases left in between. Germline lookup yields CDR1 KGHSH and CDR2 LQKENI. The CDR3 sequence is 15 residues long.